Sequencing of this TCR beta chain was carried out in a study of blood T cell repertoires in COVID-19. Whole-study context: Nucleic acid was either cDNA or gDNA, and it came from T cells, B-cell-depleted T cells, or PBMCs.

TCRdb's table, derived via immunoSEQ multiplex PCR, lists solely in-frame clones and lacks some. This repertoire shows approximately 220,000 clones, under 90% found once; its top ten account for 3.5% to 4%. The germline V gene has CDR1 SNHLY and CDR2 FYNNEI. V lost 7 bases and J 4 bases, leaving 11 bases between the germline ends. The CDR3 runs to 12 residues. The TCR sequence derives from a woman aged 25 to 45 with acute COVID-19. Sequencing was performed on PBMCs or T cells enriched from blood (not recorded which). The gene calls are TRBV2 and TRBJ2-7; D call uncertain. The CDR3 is CASTQEAYEQYF. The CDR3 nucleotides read TGTGCCAGCACCCAAGAGGCGTACGAGCAGTACTTC.